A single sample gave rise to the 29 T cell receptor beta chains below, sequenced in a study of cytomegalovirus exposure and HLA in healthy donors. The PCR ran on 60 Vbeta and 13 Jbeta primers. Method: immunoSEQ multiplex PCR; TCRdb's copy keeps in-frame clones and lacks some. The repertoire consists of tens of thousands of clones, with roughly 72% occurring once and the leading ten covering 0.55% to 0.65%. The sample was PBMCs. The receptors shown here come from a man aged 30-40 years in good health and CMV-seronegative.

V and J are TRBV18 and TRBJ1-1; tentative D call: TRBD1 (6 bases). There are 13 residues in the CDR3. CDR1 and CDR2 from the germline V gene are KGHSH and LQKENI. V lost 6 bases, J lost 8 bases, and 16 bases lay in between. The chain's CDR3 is CASSSGQNREAFF. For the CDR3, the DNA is TGTGCCAGCTCGAGCGGACAGAATAGAGAAGCTTTCTTT. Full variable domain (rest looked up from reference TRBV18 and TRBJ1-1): NAGVMQNPRHLVRRRGQEARLRCSPMKGHSHVYWYRQLPEEGLKFMVYLQKENIIDESGMPKERFSAEFPKEGPSILRIQQVVRGDSAAYFCASSSGQNREAFFGQGTRLTVV.

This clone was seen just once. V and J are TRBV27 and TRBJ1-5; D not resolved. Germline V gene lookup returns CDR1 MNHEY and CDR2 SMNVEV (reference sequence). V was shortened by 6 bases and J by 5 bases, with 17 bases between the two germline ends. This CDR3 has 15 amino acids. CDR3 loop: CASSPVRGGHQPQHF. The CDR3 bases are TGTGCCAGCAGCCCGGTACGGGGAGGGCATCAGCCCCAGCATTTT.

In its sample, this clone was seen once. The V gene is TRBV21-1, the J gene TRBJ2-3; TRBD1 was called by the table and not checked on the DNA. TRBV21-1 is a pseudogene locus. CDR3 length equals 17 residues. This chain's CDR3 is CASSKDKEQGCTDTQYF. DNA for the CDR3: TGTGCCAGCAGCAAAGATAAGGAACAGGGGTGCACAGATACGCAGTATTTT.

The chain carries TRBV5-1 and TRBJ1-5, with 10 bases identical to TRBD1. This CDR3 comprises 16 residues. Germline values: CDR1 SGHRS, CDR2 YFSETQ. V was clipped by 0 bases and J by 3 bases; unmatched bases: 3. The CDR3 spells CASSLEGTGDNQPQHF. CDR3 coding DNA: TGCGCCAGCAGCTTGGAGGGGACAGGGGACAATCAGCCCCAGCATTTT.

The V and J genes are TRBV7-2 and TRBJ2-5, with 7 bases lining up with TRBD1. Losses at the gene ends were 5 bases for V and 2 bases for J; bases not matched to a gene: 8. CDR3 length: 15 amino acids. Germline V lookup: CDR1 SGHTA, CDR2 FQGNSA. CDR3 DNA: TGTGCCAGCAGCCATAACAGGGGCAGACAAGAGACCCAGTACTTC. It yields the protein CASSHNRGRQETQYF.

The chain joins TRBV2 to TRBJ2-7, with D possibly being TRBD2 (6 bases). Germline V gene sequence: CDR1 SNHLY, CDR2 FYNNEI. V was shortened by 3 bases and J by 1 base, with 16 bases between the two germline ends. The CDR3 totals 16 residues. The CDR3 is CASSEPPAGISYEQYF. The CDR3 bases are TGTGCCAGCAGTGAGCCTCCAGCGGGCATATCCTACGAGCAGTACTTC.

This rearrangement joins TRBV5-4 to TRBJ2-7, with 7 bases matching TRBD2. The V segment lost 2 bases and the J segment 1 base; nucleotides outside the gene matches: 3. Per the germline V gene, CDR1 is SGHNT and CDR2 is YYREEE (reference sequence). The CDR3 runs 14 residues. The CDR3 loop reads CASSFDGRSYEQYF. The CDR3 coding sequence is TGTGCCAGCAGCTTCGACGGGAGGTCCTACGAGCAGTACTTC.

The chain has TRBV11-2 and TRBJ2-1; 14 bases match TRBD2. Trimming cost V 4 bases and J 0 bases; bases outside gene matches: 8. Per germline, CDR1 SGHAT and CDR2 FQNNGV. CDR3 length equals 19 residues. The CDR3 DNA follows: TGTGCCAGCAGCTCGGGGACTAGCGGGAGCCATAGCTCCTACAATGAGCAGTTCTTC. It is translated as CASSSGTSGSHSSYNEQFF.

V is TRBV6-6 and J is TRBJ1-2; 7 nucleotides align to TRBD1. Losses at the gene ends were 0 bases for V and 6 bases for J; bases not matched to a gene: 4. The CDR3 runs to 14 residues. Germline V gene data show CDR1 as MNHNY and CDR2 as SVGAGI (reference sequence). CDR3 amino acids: CASSYSQGGDGYTF. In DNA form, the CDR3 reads TGTGCCAGCAGTTACTCCCAGGGGGGCGATGGCTACACCTTC.

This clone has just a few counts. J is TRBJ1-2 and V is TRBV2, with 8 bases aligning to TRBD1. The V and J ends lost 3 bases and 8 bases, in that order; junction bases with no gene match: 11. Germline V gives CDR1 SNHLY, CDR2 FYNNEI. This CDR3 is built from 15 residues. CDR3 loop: CASSDPMDRDRGYTF. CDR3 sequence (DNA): TGTGCCAGCAGTGACCCAATGGACAGGGATCGAGGCTACACCTTC.

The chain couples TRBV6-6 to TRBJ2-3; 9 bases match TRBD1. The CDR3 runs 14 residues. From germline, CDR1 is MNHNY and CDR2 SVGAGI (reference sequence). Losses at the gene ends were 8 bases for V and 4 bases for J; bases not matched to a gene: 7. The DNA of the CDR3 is TGTGCCAGCTATCGGACAGGGGAGGCAGATACGCAGTATTTT. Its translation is CASYRTGEADTQYF.

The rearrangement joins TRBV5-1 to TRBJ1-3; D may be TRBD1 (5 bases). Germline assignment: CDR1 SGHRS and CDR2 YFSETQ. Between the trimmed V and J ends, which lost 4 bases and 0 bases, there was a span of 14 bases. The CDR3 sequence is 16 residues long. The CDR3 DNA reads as TGCGCCAGCAGCCCGCCTGGGGGGAACTCTGGAAACACCATATATTTT. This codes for CASSPPGGNSGNTIYF.

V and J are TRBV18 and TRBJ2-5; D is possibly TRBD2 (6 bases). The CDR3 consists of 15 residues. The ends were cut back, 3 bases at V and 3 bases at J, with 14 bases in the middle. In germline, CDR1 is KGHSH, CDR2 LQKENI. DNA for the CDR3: TGTGCCAGCTCACCGATCCGGGGGATCGAAGAGACCCAGTACTTC. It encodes CASSPIRGIEETQYF.

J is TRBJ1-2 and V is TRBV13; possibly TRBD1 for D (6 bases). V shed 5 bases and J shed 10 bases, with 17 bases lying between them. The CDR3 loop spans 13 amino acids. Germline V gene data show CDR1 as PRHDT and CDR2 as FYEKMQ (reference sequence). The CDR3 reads CASSRGRGQFYTF. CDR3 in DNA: TGTGCCAGCAGCAGGGGCAGGGGCCAGTTCTACACCTTC.

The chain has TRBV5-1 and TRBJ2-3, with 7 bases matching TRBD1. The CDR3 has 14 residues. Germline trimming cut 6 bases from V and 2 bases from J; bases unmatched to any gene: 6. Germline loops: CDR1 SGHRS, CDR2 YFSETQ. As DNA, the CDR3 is TGCGCCAGCACCTCGGGACAGAACACAGATACGCAGTATTTT. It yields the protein CASTSGQNTDTQYF.

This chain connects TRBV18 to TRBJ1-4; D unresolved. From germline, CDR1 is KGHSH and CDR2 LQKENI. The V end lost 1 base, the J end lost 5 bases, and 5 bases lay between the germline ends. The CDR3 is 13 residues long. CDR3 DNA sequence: TGTGCCAGCTCACCACACAGAAATGAAAAACTGTTTTTT. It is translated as CASSPHRNEKLFF.

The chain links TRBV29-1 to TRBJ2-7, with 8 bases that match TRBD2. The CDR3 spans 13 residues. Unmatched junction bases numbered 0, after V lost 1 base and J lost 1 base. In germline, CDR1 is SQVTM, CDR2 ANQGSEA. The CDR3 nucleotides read TGCAGCGTTGAAGCGGGGGGGTCCTACGAGCAGTACGTC. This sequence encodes CSVEAGGSYEQYV.

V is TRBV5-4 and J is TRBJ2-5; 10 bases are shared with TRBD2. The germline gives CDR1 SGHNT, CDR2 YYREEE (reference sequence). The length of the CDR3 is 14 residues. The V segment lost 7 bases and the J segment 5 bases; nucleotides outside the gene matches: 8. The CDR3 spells CASAQRGGRETQYF. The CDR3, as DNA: TGTGCCAGCGCCCAGCGGGGGGGCCGGGAGACCCAGTACTTC.

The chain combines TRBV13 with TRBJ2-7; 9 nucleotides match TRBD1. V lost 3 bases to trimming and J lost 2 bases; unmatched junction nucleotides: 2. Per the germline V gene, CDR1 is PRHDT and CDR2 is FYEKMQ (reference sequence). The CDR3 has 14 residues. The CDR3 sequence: CASSLGTGPYEQYF. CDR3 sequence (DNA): TGTGCCAGCAGCTTGGGGACAGGGCCCTACGAGCAGTACTTC.

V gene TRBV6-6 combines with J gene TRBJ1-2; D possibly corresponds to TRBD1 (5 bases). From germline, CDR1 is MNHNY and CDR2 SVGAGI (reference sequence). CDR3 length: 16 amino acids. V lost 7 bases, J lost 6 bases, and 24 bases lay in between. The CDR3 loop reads CASTLAESSGFHGYTF. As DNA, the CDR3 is TGTGCCAGCACCCTCGCTGAGTCGTCAGGGTTCCATGGCTACACCTTC.

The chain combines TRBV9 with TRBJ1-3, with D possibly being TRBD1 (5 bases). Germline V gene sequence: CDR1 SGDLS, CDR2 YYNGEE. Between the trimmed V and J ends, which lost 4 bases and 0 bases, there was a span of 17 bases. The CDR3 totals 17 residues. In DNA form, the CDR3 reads TGTGCCAGCAGCCCTACCGGGGGACTGAACTCTGGAAACACCATATATTTT. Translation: CASSPTGGLNSGNTIYF. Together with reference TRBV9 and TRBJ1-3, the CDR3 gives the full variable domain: DSGVTQTPKHLITATGQRVTLRCSPRSGDLSVYWYQQSLDQGLQFLIQYYNGEERAKGNILERFSAQQFPDLHSELNLSSLELGDSALYFCASSPTGGLNSGNTIYFGEGSWLTVV.

CDR3 sequence: CASSPGTYQETQYF. CDR3 sequence (DNA): TGTGCCAGCTCACCCGGGACATATCAAGAGACCCAGTACTTC. The chain uses TRBV18 and TRBJ2-5; tentatively, D is TRBD1 (6 bases). CDR1 is KGHSH, CDR2 LQKENI, per germline. CDR3 length: 14 residues. The V and J ends lost 3 bases and 2 bases respectively, with 10 bases between them.

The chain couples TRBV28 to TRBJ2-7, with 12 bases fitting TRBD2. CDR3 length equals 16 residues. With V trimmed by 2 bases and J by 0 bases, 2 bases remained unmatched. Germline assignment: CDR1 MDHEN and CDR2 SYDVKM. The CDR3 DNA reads TGTGCCAGCAGTTTAAGGGGACTAGCGGGCTCCTACGAGCAGTACGTC. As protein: CASSLRGLAGSYEQYV.

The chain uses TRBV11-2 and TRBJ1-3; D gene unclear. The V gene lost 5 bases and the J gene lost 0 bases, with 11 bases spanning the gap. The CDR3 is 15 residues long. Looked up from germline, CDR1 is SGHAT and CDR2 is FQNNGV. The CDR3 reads CASSPTHVSGNTIYF. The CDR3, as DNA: TGTGCCAGCAGCCCGACTCATGTCTCTGGAAACACCATATATTTT.

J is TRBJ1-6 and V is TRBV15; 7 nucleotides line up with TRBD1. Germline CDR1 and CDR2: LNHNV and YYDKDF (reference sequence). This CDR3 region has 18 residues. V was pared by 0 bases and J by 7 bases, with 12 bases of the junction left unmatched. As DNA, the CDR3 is TGTGCCACCAGCAGAGATTTCCAGGGGGGCTTGGGAAATTCACCCCTCCACTTT. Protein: CATSRDFQGGLGNSPLHF.

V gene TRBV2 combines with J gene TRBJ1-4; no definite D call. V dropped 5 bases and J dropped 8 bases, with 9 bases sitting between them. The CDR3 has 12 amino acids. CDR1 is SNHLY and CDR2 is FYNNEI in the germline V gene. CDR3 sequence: CASSWVGEKLFF. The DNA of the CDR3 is TGTGCCAGCAGTTGGGTGGGCGAAAAACTGTTTTTT.

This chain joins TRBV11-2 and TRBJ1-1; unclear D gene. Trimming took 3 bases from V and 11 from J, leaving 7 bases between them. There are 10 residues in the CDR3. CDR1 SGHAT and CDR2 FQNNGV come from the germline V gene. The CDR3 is CASSFVYAFF. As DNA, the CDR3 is TGTGCCAGCAGCTTCGTCTATGCTTTCTTT.

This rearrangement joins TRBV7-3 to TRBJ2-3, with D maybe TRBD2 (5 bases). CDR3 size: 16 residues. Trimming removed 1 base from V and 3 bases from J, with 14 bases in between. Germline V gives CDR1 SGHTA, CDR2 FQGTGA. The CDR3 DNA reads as TGTGCCAGCAGCTTAATCCCGGGTATAGCGACAGATACGCAGTATTTT. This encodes CASSLIPGIATDTQYF.

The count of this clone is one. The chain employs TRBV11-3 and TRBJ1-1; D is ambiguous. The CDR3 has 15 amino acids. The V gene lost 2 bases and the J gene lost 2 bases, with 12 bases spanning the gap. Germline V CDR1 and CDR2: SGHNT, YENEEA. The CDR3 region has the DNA TGTGCCAGCAGCTTAAGTCTAACAGCTAACACTGAAGCTTTCTTT. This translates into CASSLSLTANTEAFF.